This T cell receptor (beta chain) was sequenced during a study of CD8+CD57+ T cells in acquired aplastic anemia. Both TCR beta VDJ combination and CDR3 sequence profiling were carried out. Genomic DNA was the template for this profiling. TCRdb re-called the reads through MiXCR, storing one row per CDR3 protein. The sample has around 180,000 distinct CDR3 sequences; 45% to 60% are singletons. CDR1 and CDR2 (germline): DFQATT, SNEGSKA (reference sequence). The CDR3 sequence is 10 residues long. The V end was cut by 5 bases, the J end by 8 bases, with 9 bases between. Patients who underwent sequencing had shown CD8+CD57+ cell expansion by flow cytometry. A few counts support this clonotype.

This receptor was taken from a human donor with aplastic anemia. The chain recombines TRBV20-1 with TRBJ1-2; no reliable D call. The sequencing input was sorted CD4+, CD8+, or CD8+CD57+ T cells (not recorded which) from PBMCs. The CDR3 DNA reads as TGCAGTGCTGCGAACGAGGGCTACACCTTC. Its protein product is CSAANEGYTF.